This T cell receptor beta chain was captured in a study of CD8 T cells in ankylosing spondylitis. The study, taken as a whole, reports: Disease-linked clones were CD8+ and relatively rare in peripheral blood. A motif in TCR beta, a set of under 10 highly homologous variants, appeared characteristic of ankylosing spondylitis blood.

At least ten counts were recorded for this clonotype. Its antigen is not known. With molecular barcodes, quantitative 5'-RACE was used to make the TCR beta libraries. One entry per CDR3 protein results from TCRdb running MiXCR on the 5' RACE reads. The repertoire consists of approximately 520,000 distinct CDR3 sequences, with about 5% occurring once and the leading ten covering around 3.4%. The CDR3 is made up of 13 amino acids. CDR1 is MNHEY and CDR2 is SMNVEV in the germline V gene (reference sequence). The V end was cut by 8 bases, the J end by 5 bases, with 15 bases between. The source is a male donor with ankylosing spondylitis. The V gene is TRBV27, the J gene TRBJ1-2, with a weak D call TRBD1 (6 bases). Input material: blood, either unsorted or a sorted T cell fraction (not recorded which). CDR3 region: CASRQESGYGYTF. CDR3 bases: TGTGCCAGCCGACAGGAGTCGGGGTATGGCTACACCTTC.